A selection of T cell receptor beta chains follows, all from one sample in a study of response to subunit inactivated influenza vaccine. Using its own MiXCR run on the RT-PCR reads, TCRdb lists one record per CDR3 protein. The sample has about 780,000 distinct CDR3 sequences, about 18% seen once. The input for sequencing was PBMCs from blood, taken 5 to 6 days after vaccination. These receptors originate from a man between 50 and 59 years old who received an inactivated influenza vaccine. The CDR3 runs from the conserved cysteine through the conserved F or W. A D gene is named only where the DNA matches it firmly. Some rows mark clone size as missing; the rest say once, few, many or name a class of expanded clone.

many,TRBV20-1,TRBD1,TRBJ2-5,CSAGDSQETQYF,TGCAGTGCTGGGGACAGCCAAGAGACCCAGTACTTC
NA,TRBV20-1,TRBD1,TRBJ1-1,CSAKPGQVASEAFF,TGCAGTGCCAAACCGGGACAGGTTGCTTCCGAAGCTTTCTTT
few,TRBV4-2,TRBD2,TRBJ2-1,CASSQSSSGWGNEQFF,TGTGCCAGCAGCCAATCATCTAGCGGGTGGGGGAATGAGCAGTTCTTC
NA,TRBV6-2/TRBV6-3,TRBD1,TRBJ1-5,CASRQDRSAQPQHF,TGTGCCAGCAGACAGGACAGGAGTGCTCAGCCCCAGCATTTT
few,TRBV7-9,NA,TRBJ2-7,CASSSDSSLSEQYF,TGTGCCAGCAGCTCGGACAGCAGTTTATCCGAGCAGTACTTC
few,TRBV6-5,TRBD1,TRBJ2-3,CASSSRDRPTGADTQYF,TGTGCCAGCAGTTCCAGGGACAGACCGACCGGGGCAGATACGCAGTATTTT
few,TRBV5-1,TRBD1,TRBJ1-1,CASSLVQGASTEAFF,TGCGCCAGCAGCTTGGTACAGGGGGCTAGCACTGAAGCTTTCTTT
few,TRBV27,NA,TRBJ2-3,CASSWASSKDTQYF,TGTGCCAGCAGTTGGGCCTCGTCAAAGGATACGCAGTATTTT
few,TRBV20-1,NA,TRBJ2-7,CSARATGPSSYEQYF,TGCAGTGCTAGAGCAACAGGACCGAGCTCCTACGAGCAGTACTTC
NA,TRBV5-1,NA,TRBJ1-1,CASSLDRGVNTEAFF,TGCGCCAGCAGCTTGGATAGAGGGGTGAACACTGAAGCTTTCTTT
many,TRBV9,TRBD1,TRBJ2-2,CASTRTGGRTTGELFF,TGTGCCAGCACGCGGACAGGGGGAAGAACCACCGGGGAGCTGTTTTTT
few,TRBV20-1,TRBD2,TRBJ2-7,CRPGLAGRYEQYF,TGCAGGCCCGGACTAGCGGGAAGGTACGAGCAGTACTTC
many,TRBV12-3/TRBV12-4,NA,TRBJ2-7,CASSLGGDSYEQYF,TGTGCCAGCAGTTTGGGCGGGGACTCCTACGAGCAGTACTTC
NA,TRBV12-3/TRBV12-4,NA,TRBJ2-7,CASRFRGSYEQYF,TGTGCCAGCAGATTTCGGGGCTCCTACGAGCAGTACTTC
NA,TRBV7-3,TRBD2,TRBJ2-7,CASSLDGAGVPYEQYF,TGTGCCAGCAGCTTAGACGGAGCGGGAGTACCCTACGAGCAGTACTTC
NA,TRBV2,NA,TRBJ2-7,CASSSRLEKRYF,TGTGCCAGCAGTTCAAGACTTGAAAAGCGGTACTTC
few,TRBV12-3/TRBV12-4,TRBD1,TRBJ2-3,CASSLGPGTGATDTQYF,TGTGCCAGCAGTTTAGGTCCCGGGACAGGGGCCACAGATACGCAGTATTTT
many,TRBV20-1,TRBD1,TRBJ2-7,CSAPTGTYEQYF,TGCAGTGCGCCGACAGGGACCTACGAGCAGTACTTC
NA,TRBV29-1,NA,TRBJ2-1,CSVTGTAVSLFF,TGCAGCGTGACCGGGACTGCGGTATCTCTGTTCTTC
few,TRBV6-5,NA,TRBJ1-1,CASSYPGRGTTEAFF,TGTGCCAGCAGTTACCCGGGCAGGGGTACTACTGAAGCTTTCTTT
few,TRBV24-1,NA,TRBJ2-2,CATSAGSTGELFF,TGTGCCACCAGTGCCGGGAGCACCGGGGAGCTGTTTTTT
NA,TRBV5-1,TRBD2,TRBJ2-1,CASSLGVAGVPHNEQFF,TGCGCCAGCAGCTTGGGAGTAGCGGGAGTTCCCCACAATGAGCAGTTCTTC
NA,TRBV6-1,NA,TRBJ2-1,CASSLDIAYNEQFF,TGTGCCAGCAGTCTAGATATCGCCTACAATGAGCAGTTCTTC
NA,TRBV7-4,NA,TRBJ2-2,CASGNTTNTGELFF,TGTGCCAGCGGTAACACAACGAACACCGGGGAGCTGTTTTTT
few,TRBV5-5,NA,TRBJ1-1,CASSLRQVNTEAFF,TGTGCCAGCAGCTTACGGCAGGTGAACACTGAAGCTTTCTTT
NA,TRBV19,NA,TRBJ2-4,CASSKRQVQKNIQYF,TGTGCCAGTAGTAAACGACAGGTGCAGAAAAACATTCAGTACTTC
NA,TRBV10-3,NA,TRBJ1-6,CAISDRGADSPLHF,TGTGCCATCAGTGACAGGGGTGCTGATTCACCCCTCCACTTT
many,TRBV15,NA,TRBJ2-5,CATSRDPQETQYF,TGTGCCACCAGCAGAGATCCGCAAGAGACCCAGTACTTC
NA,TRBV18,NA,TRBJ2-5,CASSRAQIGETQYF,TGTGCCAGCTCTCGGGCCCAGATTGGAGAGACCCAGTACTTC
NA,TRBV4-2,NA,TRBJ1-5,CASSQDAGYQPQHF,TGTGCCAGCAGCCAAGACGCAGGGTATCAGCCCCAGCATTTT
NA,TRBV2,NA,TRBJ1-2,CASRVQQLNYGYTF,TGTGCCAGCAGAGTCCAACAACTTAACTATGGCTACACCTTC
NA,TRBV6-1,NA,TRBJ2-1,CASSPRATTNEQFF,TGTGCCAGCAGTCCCCGAGCGACGACCAATGAGCAGTTCTTC
few,TRBV9,NA,TRBJ2-5,CASSVVGGGVETQYF,TGTGCCAGCAGCGTAGTTGGAGGGGGCGTTGAGACCCAGTACTTC
many,TRBV12-3/TRBV12-4,TRBD1,TRBJ2-7,CASSRSDRDSHEQYF,TGTGCCAGCAGCAGATCTGACCGGGACAGCCACGAGCAGTACTTC
NA,TRBV11-1,TRBD2,TRBJ2-1,CASSRVTGLAGFSYNEQFF,TGTGCCAGCAGTAGGGTGACGGGACTAGCGGGATTCTCCTACAATGAGCAGTTCTTC
many,TRBV7-8,NA,TRBJ2-1,CASSPFSGPRNEQFF,TGTGCCAGCAGCCCGTTTTCGGGGCCACGCAATGAGCAGTTCTTC
few,TRBV20-1,NA,TRBJ2-1,CSARPYRSSYNEQFF,TGCAGTGCTAGACCCTACCGAAGCTCCTACAATGAGCAGTTCTTC
few,TRBV29-1,NA,TRBJ1-1,CSVDPRTEAFF,TGCAGCGTTGACCCTCGCACTGAAGCTTTCTTT
NA,TRBV7-8,NA,TRBJ1-1,CASTRVRGDTEAFF,TGTGCCAGCACCCGGGTGCGGGGTGACACTGAAGCTTTCTTT
NA,TRBV2,NA,TRBJ1-5,CASSATGKINQPQHF,TGTGCCAGCAGCGCAACAGGGAAGATCAATCAGCCCCAGCATTTT
few,TRBV29-1,TRBD1,TRBJ2-7,CSVEEGRRTGGVYEQYF,TGCAGCGTTGAAGAGGGGAGAAGGACAGGGGGGGTCTACGAGCAGTACTTC
many,TRBV20-1,NA,TRBJ1-5,CSASQPEGNQPQHF,TGCAGTGCTAGCCAACCCGAGGGGAATCAGCCCCAGCATTTT
NA,TRBV20-1,TRBD2,TRBJ2-2,CSARSLGGADTGELFF,TGCAGTGCTAGAAGTCTCGGGGGGGCCGACACCGGGGAGCTGTTTTTT
NA,TRBV29-1,TRBD2,TRBJ2-1,CSVVIWREGHNEQFF,TGCAGCGTCGTGATATGGCGGGAGGGCCACAATGAGCAGTTCTTC
many,TRBV6-6,NA,TRBJ2-1,CANSLGPSSYNEQFF,TGTGCCAACAGCCTCGGCCCGAGCTCCTACAATGAGCAGTTCTTC
NA,TRBV11-2,TRBD2,TRBJ2-7,CASITSRKLAGGTYEQYF,TGTGCCAGCATCACGTCGCGGAAACTAGCGGGGGGAACCTACGAGCAGTACTTC
few,TRBV12-3/TRBV12-4,NA,TRBJ1-5,CASSFTGINQPQHF,TGTGCCAGCAGTTTTACAGGGATCAATCAGCCCCAGCATTTT
few,TRBV12-3/TRBV12-4,TRBD2,TRBJ2-3,CASRYSGGATDTQYF,TGTGCCAGCAGATATAGCGGGGGGGCCACAGATACGCAGTATTTT